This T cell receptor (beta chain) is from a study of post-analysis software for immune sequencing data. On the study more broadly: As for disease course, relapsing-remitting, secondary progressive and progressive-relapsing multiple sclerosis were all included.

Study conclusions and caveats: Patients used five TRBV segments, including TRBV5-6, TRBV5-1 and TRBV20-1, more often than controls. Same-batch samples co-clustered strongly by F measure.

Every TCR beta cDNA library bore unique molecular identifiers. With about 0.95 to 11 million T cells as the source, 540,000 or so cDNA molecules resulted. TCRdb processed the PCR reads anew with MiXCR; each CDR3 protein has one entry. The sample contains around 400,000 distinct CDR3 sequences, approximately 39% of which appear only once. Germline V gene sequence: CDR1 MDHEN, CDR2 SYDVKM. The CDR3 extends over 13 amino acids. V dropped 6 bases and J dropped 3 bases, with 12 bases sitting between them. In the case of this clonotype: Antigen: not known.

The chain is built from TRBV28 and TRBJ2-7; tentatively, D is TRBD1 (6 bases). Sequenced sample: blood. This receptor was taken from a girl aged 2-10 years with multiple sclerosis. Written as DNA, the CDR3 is TGTGCCAGCAGATTACAGGGAATCTACGAGCAGTACTTC. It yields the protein CASRLQGIYEQYF.